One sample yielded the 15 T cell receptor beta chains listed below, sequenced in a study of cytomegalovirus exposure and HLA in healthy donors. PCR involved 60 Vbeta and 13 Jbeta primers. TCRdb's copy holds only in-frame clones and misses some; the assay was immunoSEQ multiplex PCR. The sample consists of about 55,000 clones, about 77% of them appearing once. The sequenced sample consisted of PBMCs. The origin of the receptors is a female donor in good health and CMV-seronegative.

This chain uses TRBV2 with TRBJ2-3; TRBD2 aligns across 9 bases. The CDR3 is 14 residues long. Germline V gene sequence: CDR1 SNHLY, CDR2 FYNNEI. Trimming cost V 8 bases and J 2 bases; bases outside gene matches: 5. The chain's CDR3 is CASRGREYTDTQYF. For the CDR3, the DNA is TGTGCCAGCCGCGGGAGGGAGTACACAGATACGCAGTATTTT.

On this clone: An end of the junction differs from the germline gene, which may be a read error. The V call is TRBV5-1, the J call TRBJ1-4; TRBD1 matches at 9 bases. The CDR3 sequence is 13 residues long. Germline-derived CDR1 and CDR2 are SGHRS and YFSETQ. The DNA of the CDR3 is TGCGCCAGCAGCTCGGAGGGTTCGGGGGACAGGGTTTTT. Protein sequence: CASSSEGSGDRVF. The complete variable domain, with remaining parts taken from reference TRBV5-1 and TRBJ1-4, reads KAGVTQTPRYLIKTRGQQVTLSCSPISGHRSVSWYQQTPGQGLQFLFEYFSETQRNKGNFPGRFSGRQFSNSRSEMNVSTLELGDSALYLCASSSEGSGDRVFGSGTQLSVL.

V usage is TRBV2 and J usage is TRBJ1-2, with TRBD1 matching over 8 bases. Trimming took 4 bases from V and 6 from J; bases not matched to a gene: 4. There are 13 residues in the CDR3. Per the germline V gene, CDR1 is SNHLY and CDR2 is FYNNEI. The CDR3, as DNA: TGTGCCAGCAGTGGGACAGGGTTTGATGGCTACACCTTC. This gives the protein CASSGTGFDGYTF. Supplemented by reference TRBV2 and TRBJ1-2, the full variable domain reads EPEVTQTPSHQVTQMGQEVILRCVPISNHLYFYWYRQILGQKVEFLVSFYNNEISEKSEIFDDQFSVERPDGSNFTLKIRSTKLEDSAMYFCASSGTGFDGYTFGSGTRLTVV.

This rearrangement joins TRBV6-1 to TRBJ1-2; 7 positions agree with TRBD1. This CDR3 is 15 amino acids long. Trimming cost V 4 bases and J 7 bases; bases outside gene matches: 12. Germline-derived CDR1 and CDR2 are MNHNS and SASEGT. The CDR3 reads CASSASRQGEAGYTF. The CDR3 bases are TGTGCCAGCAGTGCTTCGAGACAGGGAGAGGCTGGCTACACCTTC.

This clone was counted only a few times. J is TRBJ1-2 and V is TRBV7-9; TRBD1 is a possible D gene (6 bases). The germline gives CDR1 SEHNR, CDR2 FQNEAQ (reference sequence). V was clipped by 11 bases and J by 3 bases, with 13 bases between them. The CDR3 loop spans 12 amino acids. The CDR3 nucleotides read TGTGCCGCGGGAGGGGGTGACTATGGCTACACCTTC. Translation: CAAGGGDYGYTF. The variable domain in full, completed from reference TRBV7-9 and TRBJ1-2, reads DTGVSQNPRHKITKRGQNVTFRCDPISEHNRLYWYRQTLGQGPEFLTYFQNEAQLEKSRLLSDRFSAERPKGSFSTLEIQRTEQGDSAMYLCAAGGGDYGYTFGSGTRLTVV.

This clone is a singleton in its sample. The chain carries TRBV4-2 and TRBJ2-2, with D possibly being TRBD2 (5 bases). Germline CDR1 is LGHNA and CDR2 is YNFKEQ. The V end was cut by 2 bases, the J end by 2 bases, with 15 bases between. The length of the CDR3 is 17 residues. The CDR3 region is CASSQLGLIDNTGELFF. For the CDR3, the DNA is TGTGCCAGCAGCCAACTCGGACTGATAGATAACACCGGGGAGCTGTTTTTT.

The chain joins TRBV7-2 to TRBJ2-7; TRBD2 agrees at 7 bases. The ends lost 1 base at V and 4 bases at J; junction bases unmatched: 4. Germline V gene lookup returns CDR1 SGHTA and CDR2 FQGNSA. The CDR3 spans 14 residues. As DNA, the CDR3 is TGTGCCAGCAGCTTAGGGGGCGGGGGTTACGAGCAGTACTTC. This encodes CASSLGGGGYEQYF.

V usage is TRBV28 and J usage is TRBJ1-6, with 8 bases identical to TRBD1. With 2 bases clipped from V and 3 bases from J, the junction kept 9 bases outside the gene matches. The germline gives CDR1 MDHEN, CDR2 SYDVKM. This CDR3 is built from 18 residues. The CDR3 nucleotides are TGTGCCAGCAGTTTAGGACAGGGAGGCGCGCTCTATAATTCACCCCTCCACTTT. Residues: CASSLGQGGALYNSPLHF.

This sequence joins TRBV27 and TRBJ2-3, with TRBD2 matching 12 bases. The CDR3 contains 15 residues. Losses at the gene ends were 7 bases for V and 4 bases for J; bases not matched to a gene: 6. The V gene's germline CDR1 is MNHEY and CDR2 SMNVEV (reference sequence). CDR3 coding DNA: TGTGCCAGCAATAGACTAGCGGGAGAGGCAGATACGCAGTATTTT. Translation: CASNRLAGEADTQYF.

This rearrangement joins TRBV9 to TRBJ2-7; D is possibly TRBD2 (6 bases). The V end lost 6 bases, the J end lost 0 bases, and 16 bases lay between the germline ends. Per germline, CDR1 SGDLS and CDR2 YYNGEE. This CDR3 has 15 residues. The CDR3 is CASTLGDSPSYEQYF. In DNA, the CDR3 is TGTGCCAGCACCCTCGGGGACTCCCCCTCCTACGAGCAGTACTTC.

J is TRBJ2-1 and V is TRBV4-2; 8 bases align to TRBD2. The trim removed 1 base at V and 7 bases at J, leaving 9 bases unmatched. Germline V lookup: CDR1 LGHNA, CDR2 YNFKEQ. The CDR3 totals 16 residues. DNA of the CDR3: TGTGCCAGCAGCCAAGTCTTTGCGGGGGGACGTAATGAGCAGTTCTTC. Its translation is CASSQVFAGGRNEQFF.

CDR3 nucleotides: TGTGCCAGCAGCGTAAGTCCAGGCCTGGGGGAGCTGTTTTTT. Translated, it gives CASSVSPGLGELFF. The chain joins TRBV9 to TRBJ2-2; D ambiguous. The CDR3 sequence is 14 residues long. V dropped 1 base and J dropped 8 bases, with 12 bases sitting between them. Germline loops: CDR1 SGDLS, CDR2 YYNGEE.

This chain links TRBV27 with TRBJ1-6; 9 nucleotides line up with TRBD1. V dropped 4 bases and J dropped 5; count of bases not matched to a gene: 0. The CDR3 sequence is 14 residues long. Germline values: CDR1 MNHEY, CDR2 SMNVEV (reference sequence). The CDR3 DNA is TGTGCCAGCAGTTGGACAGGGGATAATTCACCCCTCCACTTT. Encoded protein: CASSWTGDNSPLHF.

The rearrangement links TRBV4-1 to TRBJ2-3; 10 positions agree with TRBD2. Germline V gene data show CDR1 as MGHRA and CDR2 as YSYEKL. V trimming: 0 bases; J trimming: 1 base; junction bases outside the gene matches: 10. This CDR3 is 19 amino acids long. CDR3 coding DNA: TGCGCCAGCAGCCAAGAAGGGCTAGCGGGAGCTGGAGGCACAGATACGCAGTATTTT. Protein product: CASSQEGLAGAGGTDTQYF.

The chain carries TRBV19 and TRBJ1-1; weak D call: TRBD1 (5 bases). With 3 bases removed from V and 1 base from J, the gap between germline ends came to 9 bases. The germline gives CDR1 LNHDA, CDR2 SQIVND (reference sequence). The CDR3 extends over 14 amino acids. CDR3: CASSISGPNTEAFF. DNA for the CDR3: TGTGCCAGTAGTATTTCAGGGCCGAACACTGAAGCTTTCTTT.